This T cell receptor beta chain emerged from a study of T cell repertoires in aging, cancer and after chemotherapy. The overall study: Repeat sampling of healthy donors over several months to years showed clear clonal overlap.

Regarding the study as a whole: Healthy donors lost TCR diversity with age mainly through richness, cancer patients through richness and evenness. Median generation probability rose over the chemotherapy interval in each cancer cohort, suggesting rebound thymic output. Age-matched healthy donors had significantly more diverse, less clonal blood TCR repertoires than untreated cancer patients.

In this sample, this clonotype is medium-sized. Its target is not known. Amplification of TCR beta used genomic DNA extracted from peripheral blood. TRB rearrangements spanning V, D and J were amplified using mixed TRB-A/B primers. TCRdb processed the multiplex PCR reads anew with MiXCR; each CDR3 protein has one entry. Among approximately 18,000 distinct CDR3 sequences, approximately 50% were seen once, and the ten largest hold roughly a tenth. Sequenced sample: blood. This sequence was found in a human donor in good health.

This CDR3 is CSVKTGPYEQYF. In DNA form, the CDR3 reads TGCAGCGTTAAGACAGGACCCTACGAGCAGTACTTC. The chain employs TRBV29-1 and TRBJ2-7; a possible D gene is TRBD1 (6 bases). There are 12 residues in the CDR3. The germline gives CDR1 SQVTM, CDR2 ANQGSEA. Trimming removed 5 bases from V and 2 bases from J, with 10 bases in between.